The rows below give T cell receptor beta chains drawn from one sample of a study of OX40 agonist ivuxolimab in advanced cancers. Sequenced by immunoSEQ multiplex PCR; TCRdb stores in-frame clones only, minus some. The sample gives 30,000 to 40,000 clones, more than 60% of which show up once; roughly 11% is in the top ten. The specimen was CD4+ or CD8+ T cells sorted from blood, collected in a trial of the OX40 agonist ivuxolimab. The receptors derive from an adult with an advanced solid tumor such as melanoma, head and neck, liver or kidney cancer. CDR3s include the opening cysteine and the closing phenylalanine or tryptophan.

v_call	j_call	cdr3_aa
TRBV18	TRBJ1-2	CASSPSAVNNYGYTF
TRBV29-1	TRBJ1-4	CSVSRDEKLFF
TRBV7-9	TRBJ1-4	CASSLGQGAYNEKLFF
TRBV18	TRBJ1-1	CASSRGTGDTEAFF
TRBV7-3	TRBJ1-1	CASSFSRSTEAFF
TRBV2	TRBJ1-5	CASRDGTGNQPQHF
TRBV6-1	TRBJ1-2	CASSQGNRADGYTF
TRBV6-1	TRBJ1-5	CASKIEGLSNQPQHF
TRBV6-1	TRBJ1-3	CASLQSSGNTIYF
TRBV5-1	TRBJ2-1	CASSLYGGEQFF
TRBV5-6	TRBJ1-1	CASSWGGRIMNTEAFF
TRBV5-6	TRBJ1-2	CASSLRRTGNYGYTF
TRBV7-8	TRBJ1-4	CASSSLTGYNEKLFF
TRBV28	TRBJ1-5	CATHYYSNQPQHF
TRBV28	TRBJ1-1	CASDRGYTEAFF